These 7 T cell receptor beta chains share one sample of origin, sequenced in a study of blood T cell repertoires in COVID-19. The method was immunoSEQ multiplex PCR; TCRdb's version includes in-frame clones alone and lacks a portion of them. The data contain 250,000 to 350,000 clones, around 90% of them singletons. Input material: PBMCs or T cells enriched from blood (not recorded which). The source of these receptors is a woman aged 25-40 years who had recovered from COVID-19.

The gene calls are TRBV7-9 and TRBJ1-2; 7 nucleotides line up with TRBD1. Losses at the gene ends were 5 bases for V and 6 bases for J; bases not matched to a gene: 6. From germline, CDR1 is SEHNR and CDR2 FQNEAQ (reference sequence). CDR3 length: 13 residues. The DNA of the CDR3 is TGTGCCAGCAGCAGTGACAGGGCCCATGGCTACACCTTC. Translation: CASSSDRAHGYTF.

Here the CDR3 DNA reads TGTGCCAGCTCACCAGGGACAATTTATGGCTACACCTTC. Its translation is CASSPGTIYGYTF. V and J are TRBV18 and TRBJ1-2, with D possibly TRBD1 on 6 matching bases. CDR1 is KGHSH and CDR2 is LQKENI in the germline V gene. V lost 2 bases, J lost 5 bases, and 9 bases lay in between. This CDR3 contains 13 residues.

The chain joins TRBV19 to TRBJ2-2; a weak D match, TRBD1 (6 bases). V was pared by 2 bases and J by 1 base, with 14 bases between. Germline values: CDR1 LNHDA, CDR2 SQIVND (reference sequence). The CDR3 has 17 residues. In DNA form, the CDR3 reads TGTGCCAGTAGTATAAGCGGACAGCCACTGAACACCGGGGAGCTGTTTTTT. Translated, it gives CASSISGQPLNTGELFF.

This clone was detected once. The J gene is TRBJ2-5, the V gene TRBV3-1 (or the pseudogene TRBV3-2), with 12 bases fitting TRBD2. The germline V gene has CDR1 LGHDT and CDR2 YNNKEL (reference sequence). CDR3 length: 16 residues. The ends lost 1 base at V and 2 bases at J; junction bases unmatched: 2. CDR3 coding DNA: TGTGCCAGCAGCCAAGGGACTAGCGGGGATCAAGAGACCCAGTACTTC. Its protein product is CASSQGTSGDQETQYF.

J is TRBJ2-1 and V is TRBV4-3; TRBD1 agrees at 11 bases. This CDR3 is 16 amino acids long. Per germline, CDR1 LGHNA and CDR2 YSLEER. V lost 4 bases to trimming and J lost 3 bases; unmatched junction nucleotides: 5. The CDR3 is CASSPSGTGGYNEQFF. In DNA, the CDR3 is TGCGCCAGCAGCCCCTCCGGGACAGGGGGCTACAATGAGCAGTTCTTC.

The V call is TRBV19, the J call TRBJ1-5; D is possibly TRBD1 (5 bases). The germline gives CDR1 LNHDA, CDR2 SQIVND (reference sequence). The CDR3 is 13 amino acids. V lost 8 bases to trimming and J lost 4 bases, with 12 bases between them. CDR3 sequence reads: CASGSGPNQPQHF. Written as DNA, the CDR3 is TGTGCCAGTGGTTCAGGGCCAAATCAGCCCCAGCATTTT.

V and J are TRBV10-1 and TRBJ2-3; 7 bases align to TRBD1. V lost 3 bases and J lost 2; bases outside the gene matches: 5. Germline CDR1 reads WNHNN; CDR2 reads SYGVQD (reference sequence). This CDR3 region has 15 residues. CDR3 DNA sequence: TGCGCCAGCAGTGAAGGAGACAGGGACACAGATACGCAGTATTTT. It specifies CASSEGDRDTDTQYF.